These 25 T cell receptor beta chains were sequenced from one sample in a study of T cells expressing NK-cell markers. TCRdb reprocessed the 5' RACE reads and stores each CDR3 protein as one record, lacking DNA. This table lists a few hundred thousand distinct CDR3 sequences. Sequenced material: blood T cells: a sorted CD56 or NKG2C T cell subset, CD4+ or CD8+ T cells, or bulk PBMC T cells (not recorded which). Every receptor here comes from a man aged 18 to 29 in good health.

The CDR3 sequence: CASSRPADSMSTEAFF. The V and J genes are TRBV6-1 and TRBJ1-1; TCRdb selects TRBD1, and the lack of DNA leaves this call unchecked. Germline CDR1 MNHNS, CDR2 SASEGT. The CDR3 extends over 16 amino acids.

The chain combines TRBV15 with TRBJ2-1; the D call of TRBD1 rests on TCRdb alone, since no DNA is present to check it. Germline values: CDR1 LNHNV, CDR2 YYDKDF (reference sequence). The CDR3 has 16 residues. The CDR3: CATSNGRENTGNEQFF.

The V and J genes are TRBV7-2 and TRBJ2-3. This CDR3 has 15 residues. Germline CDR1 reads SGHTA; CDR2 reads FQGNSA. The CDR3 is CASSLAGLAADTQYF. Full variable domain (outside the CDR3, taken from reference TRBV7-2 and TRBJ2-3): GAGVSQSPSNKVTEKGKDVELRCDPISGHTALYWYRQSLGQGLEFLIYFQGNSAPDKSGLPSDRFSAERTGGSVSTLTIQRTQQEDSAVYLCASSLAGLAADTQYFGPGTRLTVL.

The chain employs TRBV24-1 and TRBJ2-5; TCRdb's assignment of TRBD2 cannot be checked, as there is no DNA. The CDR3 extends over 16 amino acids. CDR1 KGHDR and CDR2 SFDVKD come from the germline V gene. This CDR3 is CATSDRLAGGSETQYF.

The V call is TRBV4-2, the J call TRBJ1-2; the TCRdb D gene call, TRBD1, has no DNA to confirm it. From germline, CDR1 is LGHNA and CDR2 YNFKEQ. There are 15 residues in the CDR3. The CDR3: CASSQDSEGFAGYTF.

The CDR3 here is CSVAEARNYGYTF. The rearrangement joins TRBV29-1 to TRBJ1-2. Germline V gene data show CDR1 as SQVTM and CDR2 as ANQGSEA. The CDR3 totals 13 residues. Full variable domain (missing parts from reference TRBV29-1 and TRBJ1-2): SAVISQKPSRDICQRGTSLTIQCQVDSQVTMMFWYRQQPGQSLTLIATANQGSEATYESGFVIDKFPISRPNLTFSTLTVSNMSPEDSSIYLCSVAEARNYGYTFGSGTRLTVV.

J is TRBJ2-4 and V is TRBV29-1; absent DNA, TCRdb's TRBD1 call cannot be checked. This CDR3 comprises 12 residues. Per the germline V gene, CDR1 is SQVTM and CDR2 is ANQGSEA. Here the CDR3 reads CSVEEGEDIQYF.

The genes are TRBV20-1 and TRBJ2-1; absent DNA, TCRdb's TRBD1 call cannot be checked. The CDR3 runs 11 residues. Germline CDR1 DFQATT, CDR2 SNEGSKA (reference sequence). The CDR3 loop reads CSARGLGAQFF.

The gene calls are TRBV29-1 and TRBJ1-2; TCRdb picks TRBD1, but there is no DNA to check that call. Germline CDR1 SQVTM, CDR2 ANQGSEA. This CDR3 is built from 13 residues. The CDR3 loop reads CSGSGGLLDGYTF.

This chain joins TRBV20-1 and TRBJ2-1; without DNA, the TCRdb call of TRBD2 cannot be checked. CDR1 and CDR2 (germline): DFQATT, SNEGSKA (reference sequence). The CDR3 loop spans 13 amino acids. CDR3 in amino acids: CSARDGRHNEQFF.

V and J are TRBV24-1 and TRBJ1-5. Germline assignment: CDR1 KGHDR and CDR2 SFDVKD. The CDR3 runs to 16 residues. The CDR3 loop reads CATSDSQVVSNQPQHF.

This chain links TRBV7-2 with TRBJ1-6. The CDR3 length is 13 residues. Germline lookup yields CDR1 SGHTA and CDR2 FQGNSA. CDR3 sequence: CASSSYSNSPLHF.

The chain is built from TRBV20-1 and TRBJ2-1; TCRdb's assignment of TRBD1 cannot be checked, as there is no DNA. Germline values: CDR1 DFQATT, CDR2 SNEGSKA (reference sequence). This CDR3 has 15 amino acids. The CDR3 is CSARVLQGFGNEQFF.

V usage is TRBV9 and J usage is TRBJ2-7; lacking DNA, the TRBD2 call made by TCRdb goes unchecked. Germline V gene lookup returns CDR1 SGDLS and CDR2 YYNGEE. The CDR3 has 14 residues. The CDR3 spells CASSGGLGDYEQYF.

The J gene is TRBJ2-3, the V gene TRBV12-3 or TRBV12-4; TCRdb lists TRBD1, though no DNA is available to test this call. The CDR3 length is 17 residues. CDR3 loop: CASTPFRGRASTDTQYF.

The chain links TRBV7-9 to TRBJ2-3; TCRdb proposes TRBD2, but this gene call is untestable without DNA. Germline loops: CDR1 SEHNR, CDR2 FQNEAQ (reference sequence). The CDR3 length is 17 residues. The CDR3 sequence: CASSPSGPSGSTDTQYF.

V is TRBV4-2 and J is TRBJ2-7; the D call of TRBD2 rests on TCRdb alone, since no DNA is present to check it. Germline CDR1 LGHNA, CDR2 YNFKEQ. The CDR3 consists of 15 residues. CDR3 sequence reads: CASSAETSGNHEQYF.

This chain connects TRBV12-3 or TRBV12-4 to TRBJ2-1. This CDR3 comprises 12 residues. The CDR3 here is CASSLTGGRGFF.

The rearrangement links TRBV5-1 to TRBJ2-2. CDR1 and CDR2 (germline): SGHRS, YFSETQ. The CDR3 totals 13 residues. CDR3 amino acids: CASAINTIGELFF.

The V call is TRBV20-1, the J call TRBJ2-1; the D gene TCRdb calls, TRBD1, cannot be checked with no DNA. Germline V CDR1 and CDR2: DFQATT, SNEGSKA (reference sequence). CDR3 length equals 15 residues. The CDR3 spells CSARDLHGQYNEQFF.

Here the CDR3 reads CATSRERGLNTEAFF. The chain uses TRBV15 and TRBJ1-1; with no DNA, the TCRdb D assignment of TRBD1 cannot be verified. CDR3 size: 15 residues. In germline, CDR1 is LNHNV, CDR2 YYDKDF (reference sequence).

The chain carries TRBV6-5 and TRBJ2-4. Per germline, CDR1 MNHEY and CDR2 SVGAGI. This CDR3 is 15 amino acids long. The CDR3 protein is CASSYSGLDENIQYF.

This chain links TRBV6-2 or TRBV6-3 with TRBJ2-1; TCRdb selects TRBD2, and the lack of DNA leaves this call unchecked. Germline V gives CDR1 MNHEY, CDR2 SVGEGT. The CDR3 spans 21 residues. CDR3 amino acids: CASSSPGTSGRAGSSYNEQFF.

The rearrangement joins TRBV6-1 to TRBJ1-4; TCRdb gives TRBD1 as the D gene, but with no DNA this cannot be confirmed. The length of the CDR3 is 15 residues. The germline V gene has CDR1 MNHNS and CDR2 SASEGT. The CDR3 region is CASFTRDSRNEKLFF.

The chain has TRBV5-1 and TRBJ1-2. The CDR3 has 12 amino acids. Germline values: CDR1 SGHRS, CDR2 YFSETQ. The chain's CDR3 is CASSSTMGGYTF.